The T cell receptor (beta chain) described here comes from a study of T cell changes during pregnancy in multiple sclerosis (dated by TCRdb to about 2019). Regarding the study in general: The study looked at changes in the T cell repertoire across pregnancy in women with multiple sclerosis.

With respect to this clone: No antigen is known for it. Base qualities are missing; no much larger clone stands one base away.

The library was obtained by the immunoSEQ multiplex PCR assay. Here the immuneACCESS table is served through TCRdb, limited to in-frame sequences with V and J called. Missing clones are a known gap in these copies; in checked studies unresolved V genes cover under half, and the rest lacks a known reason. The sample profile shows 35,000 to 45,000 clones; more than 85% of them were found once. Around 0.5% of the sample lies in the top ten. The CDR3 starts with the cysteine, ends with the phenylalanine, and has 15 residues. Of the read, only the CDR3 DNA is kept; its 45 bases are in frame from base 1. The CDR1 and CDR2 encoded by the germline V gene are SGHRS and YFSETQ. Relative to germline, V is missing 0 bases and J is missing 4 bases, with 5 bases of the junction outside any gene match.

The V and J segments used are TRBV5-1 and TRBJ2-7; 9 bases in the junction line up with TRBD1. Sample: CD4+ T cells from peripheral blood mononuclear cells, taken in the second trimester of pregnancy. The origin of this receptor is a female donor in good health, enrolled as a control in a pregnancy study. The nucleotide sequence is TGCGCCAGCAGCTTGGACGGACAGGGGTTTTACGAGCAGTACTTC. This translates into CASSLDGQGFYEQYF. This CDR3, with the reference TRBV5-1 and TRBJ2-7 proteins standing in past its ends, gives the full variable domain KAGVTQTPRYLIKTRGQQVTLSCSPISGHRSVSWYQQTPGQGLQFLFEYFSETQRNKGNFPGRFSGRQFSNSRSEMNVSTLELGDSALYLCASSLDGQGFYEQYFGPGTRLTVT.